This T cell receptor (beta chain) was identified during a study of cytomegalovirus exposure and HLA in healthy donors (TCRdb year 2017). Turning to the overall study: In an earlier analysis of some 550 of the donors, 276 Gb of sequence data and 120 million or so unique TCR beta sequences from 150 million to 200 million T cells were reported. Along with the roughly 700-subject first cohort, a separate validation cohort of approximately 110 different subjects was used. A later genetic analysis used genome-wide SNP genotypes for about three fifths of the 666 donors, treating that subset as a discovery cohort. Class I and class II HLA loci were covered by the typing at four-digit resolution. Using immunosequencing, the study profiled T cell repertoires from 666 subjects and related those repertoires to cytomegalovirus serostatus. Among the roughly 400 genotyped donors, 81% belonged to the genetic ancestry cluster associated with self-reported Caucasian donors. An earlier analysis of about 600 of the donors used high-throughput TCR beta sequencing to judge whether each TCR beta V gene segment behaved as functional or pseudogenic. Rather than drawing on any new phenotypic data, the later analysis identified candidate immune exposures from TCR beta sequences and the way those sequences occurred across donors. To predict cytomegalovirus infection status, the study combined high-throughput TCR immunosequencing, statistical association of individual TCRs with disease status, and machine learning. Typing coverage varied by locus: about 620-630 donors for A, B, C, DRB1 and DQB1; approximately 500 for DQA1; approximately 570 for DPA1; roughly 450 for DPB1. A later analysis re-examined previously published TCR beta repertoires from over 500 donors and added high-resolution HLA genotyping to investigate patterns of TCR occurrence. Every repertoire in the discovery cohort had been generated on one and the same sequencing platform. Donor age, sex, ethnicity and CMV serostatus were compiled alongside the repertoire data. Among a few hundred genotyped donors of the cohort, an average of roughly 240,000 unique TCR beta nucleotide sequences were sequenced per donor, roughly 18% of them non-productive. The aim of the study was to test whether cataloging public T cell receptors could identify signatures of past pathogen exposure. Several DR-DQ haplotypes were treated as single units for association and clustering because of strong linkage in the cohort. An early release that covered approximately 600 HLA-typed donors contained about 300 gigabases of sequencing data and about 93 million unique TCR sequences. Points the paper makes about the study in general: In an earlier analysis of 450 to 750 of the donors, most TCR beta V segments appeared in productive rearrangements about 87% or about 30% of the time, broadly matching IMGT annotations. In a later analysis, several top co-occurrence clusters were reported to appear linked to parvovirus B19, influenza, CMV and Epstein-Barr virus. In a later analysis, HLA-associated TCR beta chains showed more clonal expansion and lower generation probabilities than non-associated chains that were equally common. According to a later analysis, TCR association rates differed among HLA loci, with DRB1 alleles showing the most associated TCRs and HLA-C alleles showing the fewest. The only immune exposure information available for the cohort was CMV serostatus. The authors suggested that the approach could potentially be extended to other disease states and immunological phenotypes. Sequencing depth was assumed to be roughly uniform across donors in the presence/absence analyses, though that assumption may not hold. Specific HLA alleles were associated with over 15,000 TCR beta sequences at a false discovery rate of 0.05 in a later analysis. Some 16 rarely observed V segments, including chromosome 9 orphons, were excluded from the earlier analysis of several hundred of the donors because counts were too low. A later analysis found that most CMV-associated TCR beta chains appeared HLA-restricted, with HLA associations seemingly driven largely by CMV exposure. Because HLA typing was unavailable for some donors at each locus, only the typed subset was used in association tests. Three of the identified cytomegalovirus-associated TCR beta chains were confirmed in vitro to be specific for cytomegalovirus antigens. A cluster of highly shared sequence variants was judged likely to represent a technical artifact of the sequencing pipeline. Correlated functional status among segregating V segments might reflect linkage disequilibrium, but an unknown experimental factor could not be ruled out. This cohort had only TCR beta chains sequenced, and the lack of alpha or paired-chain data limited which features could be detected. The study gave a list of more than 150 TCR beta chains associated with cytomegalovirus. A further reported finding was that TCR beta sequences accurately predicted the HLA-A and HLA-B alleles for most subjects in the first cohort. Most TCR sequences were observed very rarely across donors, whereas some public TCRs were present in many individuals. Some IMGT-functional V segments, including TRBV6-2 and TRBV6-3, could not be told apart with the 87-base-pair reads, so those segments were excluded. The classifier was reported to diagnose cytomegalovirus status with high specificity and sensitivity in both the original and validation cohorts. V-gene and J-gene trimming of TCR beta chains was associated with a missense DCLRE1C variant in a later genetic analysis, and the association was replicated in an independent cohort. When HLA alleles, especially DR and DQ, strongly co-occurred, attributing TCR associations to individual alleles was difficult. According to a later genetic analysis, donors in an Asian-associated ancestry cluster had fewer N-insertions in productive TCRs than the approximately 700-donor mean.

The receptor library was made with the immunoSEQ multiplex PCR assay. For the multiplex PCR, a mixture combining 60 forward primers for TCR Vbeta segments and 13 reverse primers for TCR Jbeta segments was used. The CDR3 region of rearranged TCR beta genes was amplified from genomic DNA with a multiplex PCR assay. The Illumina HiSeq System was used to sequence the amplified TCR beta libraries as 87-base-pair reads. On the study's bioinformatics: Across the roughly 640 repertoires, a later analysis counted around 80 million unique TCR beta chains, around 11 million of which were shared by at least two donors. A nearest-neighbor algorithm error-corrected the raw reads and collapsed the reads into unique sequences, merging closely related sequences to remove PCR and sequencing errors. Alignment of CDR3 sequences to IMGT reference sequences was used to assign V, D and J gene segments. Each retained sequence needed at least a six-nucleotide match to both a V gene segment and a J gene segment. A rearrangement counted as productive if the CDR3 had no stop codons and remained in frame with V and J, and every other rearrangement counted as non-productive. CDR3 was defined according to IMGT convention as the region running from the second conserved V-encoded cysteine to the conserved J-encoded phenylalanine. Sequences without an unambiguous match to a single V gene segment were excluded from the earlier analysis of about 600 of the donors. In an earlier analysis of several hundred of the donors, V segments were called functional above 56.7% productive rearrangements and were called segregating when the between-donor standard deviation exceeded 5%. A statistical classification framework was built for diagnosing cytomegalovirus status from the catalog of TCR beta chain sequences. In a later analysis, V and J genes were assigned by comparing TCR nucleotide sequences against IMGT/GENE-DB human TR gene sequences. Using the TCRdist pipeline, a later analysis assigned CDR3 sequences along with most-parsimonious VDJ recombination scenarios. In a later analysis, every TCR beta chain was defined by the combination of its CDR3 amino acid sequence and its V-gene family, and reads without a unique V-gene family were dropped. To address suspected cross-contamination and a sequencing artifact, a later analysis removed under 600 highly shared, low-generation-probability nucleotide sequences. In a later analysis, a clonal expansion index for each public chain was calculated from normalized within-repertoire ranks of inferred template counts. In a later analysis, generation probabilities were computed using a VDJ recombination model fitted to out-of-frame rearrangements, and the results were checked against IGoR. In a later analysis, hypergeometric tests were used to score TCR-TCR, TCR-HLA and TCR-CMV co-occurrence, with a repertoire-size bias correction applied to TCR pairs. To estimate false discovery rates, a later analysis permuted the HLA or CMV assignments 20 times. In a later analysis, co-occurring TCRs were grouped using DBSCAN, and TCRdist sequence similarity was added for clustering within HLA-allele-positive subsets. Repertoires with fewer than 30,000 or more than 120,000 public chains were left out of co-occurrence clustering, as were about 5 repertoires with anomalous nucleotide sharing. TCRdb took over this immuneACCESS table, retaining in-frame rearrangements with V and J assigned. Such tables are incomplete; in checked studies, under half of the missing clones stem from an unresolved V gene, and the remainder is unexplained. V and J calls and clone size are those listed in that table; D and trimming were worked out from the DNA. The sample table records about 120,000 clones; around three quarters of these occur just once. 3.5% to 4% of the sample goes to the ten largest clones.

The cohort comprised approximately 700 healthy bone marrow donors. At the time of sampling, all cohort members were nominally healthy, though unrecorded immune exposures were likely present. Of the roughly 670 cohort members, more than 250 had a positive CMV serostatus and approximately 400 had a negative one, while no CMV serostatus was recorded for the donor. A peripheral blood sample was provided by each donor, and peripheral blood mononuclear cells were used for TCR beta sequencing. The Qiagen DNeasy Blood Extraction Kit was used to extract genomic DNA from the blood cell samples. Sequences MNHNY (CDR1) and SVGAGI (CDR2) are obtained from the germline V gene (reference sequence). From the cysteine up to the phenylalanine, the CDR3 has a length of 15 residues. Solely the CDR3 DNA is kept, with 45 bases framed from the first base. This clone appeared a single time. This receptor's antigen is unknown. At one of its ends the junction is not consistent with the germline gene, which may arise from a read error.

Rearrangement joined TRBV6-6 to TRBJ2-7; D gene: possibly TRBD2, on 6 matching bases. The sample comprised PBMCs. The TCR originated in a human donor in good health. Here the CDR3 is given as CAGSYLSGERYEQYF. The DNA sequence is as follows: TGTGCCGGCAGTTACCTGTCGGGAGAGAGGTACGAGCAGTACTTC.